The clone carrying this T cell receptor (beta chain) was detected many times. Its target is unknown. Researchers took RNA transcripts and amplified TCR beta CDR3 regions from them. The library came from an HTBI-primed first-round RT-PCR and a second-round multiplex PCR. MiXCR was run by TCRdb on the multiplex PCR reads, yielding one entry per CDR3 protein. The sample lists some 390,000 distinct CDR3 sequences; around 20% were seen once. CDR1 and CDR2 from the germline V gene are DFQATT and SNEGSKA (reference sequence). There are 15 residues in the CDR3. The V and J ends lost 5 bases and 3 bases, in that order; junction bases with no gene match: 10. This specimen belongs to a study of Graves' ophthalmopathy and Graves' hyperthyroidism. General study points: Most clonotypes expanded in thyroid above 0.001 frequency were present in blood too.

This chain joins TRBV20-1 and TRBJ2-7; 10 bases are shared with TRBD2. Sequenced sample: peripheral blood. The sequence was collected from a woman younger than 30 with Graves' ophthalmopathy. CDR3 DNA sequence: TGCAGTGCTCGTAAAGGGACTAGCGACCACTACGAGCAGTACTTC. Translation: CSARKGTSDHYEQYF.